Detailed here is one T cell receptor (beta chain). What it binds is not known. The stimulus was lysate of CMV-infected fibroblasts, around 10 ug/mL. Sorted nonresponding memory CD4+ T cells were CD40L-negative, CD69-negative, CD45RO-high. V dropped 7 bases and J dropped 9; count of bases not matched to a gene: 12. CDR3 size: 15 residues. Germline V gene sequence: CDR1 LGHDT, CDR2 YNNKEL (reference sequence). The sample belongs to a study of persistence of HIV-infected CD4 T cells. Whole-study results and caveats: CMV- and Gag-responding cells had lower TCRbeta richness than CD3/CD28-responding cells.

Sequencing used immunoSEQ version 4 in survey mode. Assay: immunoSEQ multiplex PCR; the TCRdb copy retains only in-frame clones and omits some. The data contain 25,000 to 35,000 clones, roughly 86% of them singletons. The chain recombines TRBV3-1 (or the pseudogene TRBV3-2) with TRBJ2-1; 10 bases line up with TRBD2. The sequence came from an adult man with HIV who was CMV-seropositive. The sequencing here drew on CD4+ T cells sorted from PBMCs after roughly 17-hour stimulation, taken from a patient who received antiretroviral therapy. The CDR3 protein is CASTKPGLASGEQFF. In DNA, the CDR3 is TGTGCCAGCACGAAGCCGGGACTAGCGTCGGGTGAGCAGTTCTTC.